The 31 T cell receptor delta chains presented below share a single source sample, sequenced in a study of gamma-delta chains in newborns, infants, children. TCRdb reanalysed the reads with CATT. The data contain approximately 2,600 delta-chain clones, 9% to 10% of them singletons. The sample comprised blood. The receptors derive from a child who was a newborn, infant or young child, either healthy, febrile or measles-vaccinated (not recorded which).

This clone was counted only a few times. A much more abundant neighbour one base away suggests this may be a read error. Other DNA sequences from this sample encode an identical CDR3 as well. The chain joins TRDV2 to TRDJ3, with 7 bases aligning to TRDD3. The J segment lost 4 bases and the V segment lost 0 bases, leaving 5 bases of the junction unmatched. The CDR3 has 17 amino acids. From germline, CDR1 is GEAIGNYY and CDR2 EKD. This CDR3 is CACDTVGDSWDTRQMFF. CDR3 nucleotide sequence: TGTGCCTGTGACACCGTGGGGGACTCTTGGGACACCCGACAGATGTTTTTC.

The chain has TRDV1 and TRDJ1, with 9 bases matching TRDD3. The V segment lost 5 bases and the J segment 7 bases; nucleotides outside the gene matches: 32. Germline CDR1 is TSWWSYY and CDR2 is QGS. The CDR3 loop spans 22 amino acids. Here the CDR3 DNA reads TGTGCTCTTGGGTTTTTCTCGGCCTTCCTGCAATCCCGTACTGGGGGACTGCTTAAACTCATCTTT. Translated: CALGFFSAFLQSRTGGLLKLIF.

The chain recombines TRDV1 with TRDJ1, with 10 bases matching TRDD3. The CDR3 length is 19 residues. The V segment lost 4 bases and the J segment 2 bases; nucleotides outside the gene matches: 16. CDR1 and CDR2 (germline): TSWWSYY, QGS. This CDR3 is CALGGSLVGGYDGTDKLIF. The CDR3 DNA is TGTGCTCTTGGGGGGAGCCTCGTAGGGGGATACGATGGGACCGATAAACTCATCTTT.

This clone is termed medium-sized. V usage is TRDV2 and J usage is TRDJ3; tentative D call: TRDD3 (6 bases). Germline CDR1 reads GEAIGNYY; CDR2 reads EKD. The V end lost 3 bases, the J end lost 0 bases, and 17 bases lay between the germline ends. CDR3 size: 19 residues. The CDR3 is CACDPLGGFRSWDTRQMFF. CDR3 DNA: TGTGCCTGTGACCCTTTGGGGGGCTTTCGCTCCTGGGACACCCGACAGATGTTTTTC.

The chain has TRDV2 and TRDJ1, with 13 bases fitting TRDD3. Trimming took 5 bases from V and 0 from J; bases not matched to a gene: 5. The CDR3 has 16 residues. Per germline, CDR1 GEAIGNYY and CDR2 EKD. The CDR3 DNA reads as TGTGCCTGTGGCGCACTGGGGGATACGTACACCGATAAACTCATCTTT. Its protein product is CACGALGDTYTDKLIF.

This clone rates as large. Since a much larger clone is just one base distant, this may be a read error. Other DNA sequences from this sample encode an identical CDR3 as well. The chain joins TRDV2 to TRDJ1, with TRDD3 matching over 8 bases. Trimming took 3 bases from V and 0 from J; bases not matched to a gene: 2. The CDR3 spans 14 residues. Germline lookup yields CDR1 GEAIGNYY and CDR2 EKD. The CDR3 nucleotides read TGTGCCTGTGACTTACTGGGGGACACCGATAAACTCATCTTT. It specifies CACDLLGDTDKLIF.

Judged by abundance, this clone is medium-sized. V usage is TRDV1 and J usage is TRDJ1; TRDD3 matches at 8 bases. The germline gives CDR1 TSWWSYY, CDR2 QGS. The CDR3 is 20 residues long. The J segment lost 0 bases and the V segment lost 2 bases, leaving 17 bases of the junction unmatched. CDR3 amino acids: CALGEGPGWYWGLYTDKLIF. The CDR3 DNA reads as TGTGCTCTTGGGGAAGGCCCCGGTTGGTACTGGGGGTTGTACACCGATAAACTCATCTTT.

Relative to its sample, this clone is medium-sized. This chain uses TRDV2 with TRDJ2, with 11 bases lining up with TRDD3. Germline CDR1 GEAIGNYY, CDR2 EKD. There are 17 residues in the CDR3. J was trimmed by 2 bases and V by 9 bases; bases with no gene match: 13. The CDR3 DNA is TGTGCCACACTTGGGGGATACGCTTTAGACTTGACAGCACAACTCTTCTTT. Translation: CATLGGYALDLTAQLFF.

This clone was found a few times. TCRdb's entry gives the protein of a much larger clone, which mismatches this DNA's translation at residue 4, likely from a read error; the protein reported here is translated from the DNA. V is TRDV2 and J is TRDJ3; D is uncertain. Trimming removed 5 bases at V and 0 bases at J, with 7 bases between. Germline V gene lookup returns CDR1 GEAIGNYY and CDR2 EKD. The CDR3 has 15 residues. CDR3 DNA sequence: TGTGCCTGTGCCCCTATCTCCTGGGACACCCGACAGATGTTTTTC. Its translation: CACAPISWDTRQMFF.

This clone is judged large. J is TRDJ3 and V is TRDV2, with D tentatively TRDD3 (5 bases). This CDR3 contains 18 residues. CDR1 and CDR2 from the germline V gene are GEAIGNYY and EKD. V shed 0 bases and J shed 0 bases, with 11 bases lying between them. CDR3 DNA sequence: TGTGCCTGTGACACCTGGGGAACGGACTCCTGGGACACCCGACAGATGTTTTTC. This codes for CACDTWGTDSWDTRQMFF.

About this clone itself: For this DNA, TCRdb reports the protein of a much larger clone, which diverges at residue 4, most likely from a read error; the protein presented here is translated directly from the DNA. The CDR3 region has the DNA TGTGCCTGTGGCAAACTGGGGGATACGACAGCACAACTCTTCTTT. Its protein product is CACGKLGDTTAQLFF. The chain recombines TRDV2 with TRDJ2, with 12 positions matching TRDD3. The trim removed 5 bases at V and 4 bases at J, leaving 4 bases unmatched. The V gene's germline CDR1 is GEAIGNYY and CDR2 EKD. This CDR3 contains 15 residues.

This clone rates as medium-sized. The V gene is TRAV29/DV5, the J gene TRDJ1, with D maybe TRDD3 (6 bases). With 0 bases removed from V and 0 bases from J, the gap between germline ends came to 21 bases. The CDR3 sequence is 18 residues long. Germline V lookup: CDR1 NSMFDY, CDR2 ISSIKDK. CDR3 loop: CAASAWGHGPRYTDKLIF. CDR3 in DNA: TGTGCAGCAAGCGCCTGGGGACACGGCCCAAGGTACACCGATAAACTCATCTTT.

A word on this clone: A read error likely explains this, since a far larger clone differs by one base. This specimen includes other DNA sequences encoding the same CDR3. The V call is TRDV2, the J call TRDJ1; 8 positions match TRDD3. This CDR3 region has 13 residues. Germline loops: CDR1 GEAIGNYY, CDR2 EKD. The chain's CDR3 is CACEYWGTDKLIF. CDR3 DNA sequence: TGCGCCTGTGAGTACTGGGGGACCGATAAACTCATCTTT.

This clone is deemed medium-sized. The rearrangement links TRDV2 to TRDJ1, with 8 bases identical to TRDD3. This CDR3 region has 14 residues. Trimming cost V 5 bases and J 0 bases; bases outside gene matches: 4. The germline V gene encodes CDR1 GEAIGNYY and CDR2 EKD. The CDR3 DNA sequence: TGTGCCTGTGCCTTACTGGGGGACACCGATAAACTCATCTTT. This encodes CACALLGDTDKLIF.

In this sample, this clone turned up a few times. The V gene is TRDV1, the J gene TRDJ1, with TRDD3 identical over 13 bases. This CDR3 comprises 21 residues. Germline CDR1 TSWWSYY, CDR2 QGS. The ends lost 0 bases at V and 8 bases at J; junction bases unmatched: 21. Here the CDR3 reads CALGELSFNHATGGYGTKLIF. The CDR3 DNA reads as TGTGCTCTTGGGGAACTATCGTTCAATCACGCCACTGGGGGATACGGGACCAAACTCATCTTT.

The rearrangement links TRDV1 to TRDJ1; D might be TRDD3 (7 bases). Germline loops: CDR1 TSWWSYY, CDR2 QGS. The CDR3 has 20 residues. The V end was cut by 1 base, the J end by 6 bases, with 30 bases between. CDR3 nucleotides: TGTGCTCTTGGGGAACGGGGGCACTTCCTCCACTGGGGACATGAGTATAAACTCATCTTT. It codes for CALGERGHFLHWGHEYKLIF.

A note on this clone: TCRdb attributes to this sequence the protein of a much larger clone, which differs from the DNA translation at residue 4; a read error is likely, and the protein displayed is translated from the DNA. This chain connects TRDV2 to TRDJ3; no clear D gene. With 5 bases removed from V and 0 bases from J, the gap between germline ends came to 10 bases. The CDR3 sequence is 16 residues long. Germline CDR1 reads GEAIGNYY; CDR2 reads EKD. The CDR3 reads CACASLSSWDTRQMFF. CDR3 bases: TGTGCCTGTGCCAGCCTCAGCTCCTGGGACACCCGACAGATGTTTTTC.

Comment on this clone: The amino acid sequence in TCRdb belongs to a much larger clone and departs from this DNA's translation at residue 12, likely a sequencing read error; the sequence shown is translated from the DNA. The CDR3 DNA is TGTGCCTGTGAACCACTGGGGGATACAGCACAACCCTTCTTT. Amino acids: CACEPLGDTAQPFF. The V call is TRDV2, the J call TRDJ2, with TRDD3 identical over 12 bases. The CDR3 runs to 14 residues. Per the germline V gene, CDR1 is GEAIGNYY and CDR2 is EKD.

On this clone: The junction differs from germline at one of its ends, possibly a read error. CDR3 in amino acids: CACDRIRSGIRRTDELIF. CDR3 nucleotides: TGTGCCTGTGACCGGATTCGTTCGGGGATACGCCGGACCGATGAACTCATCTTT. The chain joins TRDV2 to TRDJ1; 9 bases fit TRDD3. The germline V gene has CDR1 GEAIGNYY and CDR2 EKD. This CDR3 has 18 residues.

CDR3 sequence (DNA): TGTGCCTGTGACTCCGTTGTACTGGGGGATACTCAAGCTTGGGACACCCGACAGATGTTTTTC. Its translation is CACDSVVLGDTQAWDTRQMFF. The chain combines TRDV2 with TRDJ3; 12 bases agree with TRDD3. The germline V gene has CDR1 GEAIGNYY and CDR2 EKD. CDR3 length equals 21 residues. The V and J ends lost 3 bases and 4 bases, in that order; junction bases with no gene match: 15.

For this clone: The protein recorded in TCRdb matches a much larger clone and deviates from this DNA's translation at residue 7, suggesting a read error; the protein here is obtained by translating the DNA. The V call is TRDV2, the J call TRDJ1; D unresolved. Germline values: CDR1 GEAIGNYY, CDR2 EKD. Deletions cut 3 bases from V and 4 bases from J, with 14 bases between. This CDR3 spans 14 amino acids. CDR3 in amino acids: CACDGLRDHDKLIF. In nucleotides, the CDR3 is TGTGCCTGTGACGGACTGAGGGACCACGATAAACTCATCTTT.

Details on this clone: With only one base between it and a far larger clone, this is likely a read error. Other DNA sequences in this specimen translate into the identical CDR3. The chain links TRDV2 to TRDJ3, with 8 bases identical to TRDD3. CDR3 size: 18 residues. Looked up from germline, CDR1 is GEAIGNYY and CDR2 is EKD. This CDR3 reads CACDGLGESSWDTRQMFF. The CDR3 region has the DNA TGTGCCTGTGACGGCCTGGGGGAAAGCTCCTGGGACACCCGACAGATGTTCTTC.

By sample fraction, this clone is medium-sized (0.01 to 0.1%). The chain recombines TRDV1 with TRDJ1; D not certain. Germline assignment: CDR1 TSWWSYY and CDR2 QGS. V gave up 0 bases and J gave up 0 bases, with 17 bases separating them. This CDR3 region has 18 residues. DNA of the CDR3: TGTGCTCTTGGGGAACTAACCACGGGGCGGCAGTACACCGATAAACTCATCTTT. Its translation: CALGELTTGRQYTDKLIF.

A word on this clone: TCRdb pairs this DNA with a much larger clone's protein that differs at residue 13, likely a read error; the protein shown was translated from the DNA. The rearrangement joins TRDV2 to TRDJ3; 13 nucleotides agree with TRDD3. This CDR3 is built from 20 residues. CDR1 and CDR2 (germline): GEAIGNYY, EKD. CDR3: CACDTVLGDTRSGDTRQMFF. The CDR3 DNA is TGTGCCTGTGACACCGTACTGGGGGATACGCGCTCCGGGGACACCCGACAGATGTTTTTC.

A few counts support this clone. The protein TCRdb lists belongs to a much larger clone and differs from this DNA's translation at residue 3, which points to a read error; the protein shown is made from the DNA. The chain is built from TRDV2 and TRDJ1; 11 bases match TRDD3. Germline V gene lookup returns CDR1 GEAIGNYY and CDR2 EKD. This CDR3 is 16 amino acids long. This CDR3 is CARDQLGDRDTDKLIF. CDR3 sequence (DNA): TGTGCCCGTGACCAACTGGGGGATAGAGACACCGATAAACTCATCTTT.

Points on this clone: TCRdb lists a protein that is different at residue 8 from the translated DNA; the protein given here uses the DNA translation. The chain carries TRDV2 and TRDJ3; TRDD3 matches 7 bases. The CDR3 contains 19 residues. Germline CDR1 GEAIGNYY, CDR2 EKD. Trimming took 9 bases from V and 0 from J; bases not matched to a gene: 16. The CDR3 loop is CATVGTGVSSSWDTRQMFF. The CDR3 DNA is TGTGCCACCGTTGGGACTGGGGTATCCAGCTCCTGGGACACCCGACAGATGTTTTTC.

This clone appeared a few times. This DNA translates differently at residue 16 from the TCRdb protein, which is that of a much larger clone; a read error is likely, and the protein shown is the DNA's own translation. The chain couples TRDV2 to TRDJ3; TRDD3 agrees at 9 bases. Germline assignment: CDR1 GEAIGNYY and CDR2 EKD. The CDR3 is 18 amino acids. CDR3 protein: CACDPLGESSWDTRQIFF. CDR3 bases: TGTGCCTGTGACCCACTGGGGGAAAGCTCCTGGGACACCCGACAGATATTTTTC.

By sample share, this clone is medium-sized (0.01 to 0.1%). The genes are TRDV2 and TRDJ3, with 8 nucleotides matching TRDD3. CDR1 is GEAIGNYY, CDR2 EKD, per germline. The CDR3 runs to 19 residues. V gave up 2 bases and J gave up 0 bases; unmatched junction bases: 8. CDR3 nucleotide sequence: TGTGCCTGTGACATGACTGGGGGGCCCAGCTCCTGGGACACCCGACAGATGTTTTTC. Its protein is CACDMTGGPSSWDTRQMFF.

V usage is TRDV2 and J usage is TRDJ1, with 12 bases identical to TRDD3. CDR3 length: 24 residues. CDR1 GEAIGNYY and CDR2 EKD come from the germline V gene. The J segment lost 0 bases and the V segment lost 5 bases, leaving 30 bases of the junction unmatched. CDR3 coding DNA: TGTGCCTGTGCCACGTTGCCTCTTCCCGCCCGCTTTACTGGGGGATACTCCGACACCGATAAACTCATCTTT. Translated: CACATLPLPARFTGGYSDTDKLIF.

A few counts support this clone. CDR3 amino acids: CATLGSRSWDTRQMFF. Here the CDR3 DNA reads TGTGCCACCTTGGGGAGCCGCTCCTGGGACACCCGACAGATGTTTTTC. This sequence joins TRDV2 and TRDJ3; TRDD3 is a possible D gene (5 bases). This CDR3 has 16 residues. V dropped 9 bases and J dropped 0 bases, with 14 bases sitting between them. CDR1 is GEAIGNYY and CDR2 is EKD in the germline V gene.

The chain uses TRDV1 and TRDJ1; 11 nucleotides match TRDD3. The CDR3 is made up of 20 amino acids. Trimming removed 6 bases from V and 2 bases from J; junction bases left unmatched: 20. Per the germline V gene, CDR1 is TSWWSYY and CDR2 is QGS. The CDR3 loop reads CALGLNPPTWGIRRTDKLIF. In nucleotides, the CDR3 is TGTGCTCTTGGCCTGAACCCACCTACGTGGGGGATACGTAGGACCGATAAACTCATCTTT.